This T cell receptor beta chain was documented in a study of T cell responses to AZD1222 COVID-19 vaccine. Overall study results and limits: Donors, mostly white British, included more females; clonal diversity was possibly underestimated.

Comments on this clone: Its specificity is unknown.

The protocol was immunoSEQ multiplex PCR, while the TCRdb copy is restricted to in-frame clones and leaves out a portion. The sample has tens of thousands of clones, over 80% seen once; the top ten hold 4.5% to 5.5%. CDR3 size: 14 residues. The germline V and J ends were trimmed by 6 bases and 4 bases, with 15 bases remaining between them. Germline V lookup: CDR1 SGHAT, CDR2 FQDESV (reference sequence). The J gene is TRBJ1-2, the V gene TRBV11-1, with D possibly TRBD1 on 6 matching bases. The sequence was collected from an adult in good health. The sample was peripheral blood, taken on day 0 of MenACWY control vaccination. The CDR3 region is CASSRGRDGYGYTF. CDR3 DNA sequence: TGTGCCAGCAGTCGGGGGCGCGATGGCTATGGCTACACCTTC. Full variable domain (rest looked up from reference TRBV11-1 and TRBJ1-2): EAEVAQSPRYKITEKSQAVAFWCDPISGHATLYWYRQILGQGPELLVQFQDESVVDDSQLPKDRFSAERLKGVDSTLKIQPAELGDSAMYLCASSRGRDGYGYTFGSGTRLTVV.